This T cell receptor (beta chain) is drawn from a study of CD8 T cells in ankylosing spondylitis. Overall study results and limits: Seemingly distinctive of ankylosing spondylitis blood was a TCR beta motif formed by eight highly homologous variants. In the blood and synovial fluid of reactive arthritis, some motif variants had been previously reported. According to the report, clones linked to the disease were significantly enriched in matched synovial fluid samples taken from ankylosing spondylitis patients.

Quantitative 5'-RACE with molecular barcodes was used to make the TCR beta libraries. TCRdb recomputed calls from the 5' RACE reads with MiXCR, one row per CDR3 protein. Altogether hundreds of thousands of distinct CDR3 sequences are present, 26% being singletons, with the ten largest covering 0.89%. Germline V gene lookup returns CDR1 MDHEN and CDR2 SYDVKM. With 8 bases removed from V and 3 bases from J, the gap between germline ends came to 19 bases. The CDR3 runs 16 residues. Comment on this clonotype: The antigen is unknown.

The rearrangement joins TRBV28 to TRBJ2-2, with D tentatively TRBD1 (9 bases). Sequencing was done on a sample of blood, either unsorted or a sorted T cell fraction (not recorded which). The TCR originated in a male donor with ankylosing spondylitis. DNA for the CDR3: TGTGCCAGCCACCGGGGGGGGACAGGGTACACCGGGGAGCTGTTTTTT. As protein: CASHRGGTGYTGELFF.